The 21 T cell receptor beta chains below were found in one sample sequenced in a study of human T cells and chemical hapten exposure (dated by TCRdb to the early 2020s). Library method: RACE. TCRdb shows the sequencer as NextSeq 500. The public reads were reanalyzed by TCRdb: fastp trimming at Q25, MiXCR alignment, in-frame beta chains only. Rows with one shared CDR3 protein collapse into an entry with the most common genes and DNA. This sample has about 360,000 distinct CDR3 sequences in its table, and around 6.9% of those were observed once. The ten largest clones represent 8.4% of the sample. The sample's time point label, in plain terms: patch test 1, 2 weeks after DPC sensitization. The label giving this sample's treatment or condition can be read as: therapeutic diphenylcyclopropenone sensitization with weekly scalp DPC. The sample was whole blood, taken in connection with sensitization to the hapten diphenylcyclopropenone (DPC). The receptors here all came from a young woman with alopecia areata. Some clones in this sample may be carry-over from other donors' samples.

This clonotype was detected a few times. The chain joins TRBV28 to TRBJ1-1, with 8 bases aligning to TRBD1. Germline CDR1 and CDR2: MDHEN and SYDVKM. The trim removed 6 bases at V and 6 bases at J, leaving 9 bases unmatched. CDR3 length: 14 amino acids. CDR3 in DNA: TGTGCCAGCAGCTTAGGACAGGGTTGGCCTGAAGCTTTCTTT. Translation gives CASSLGQGWPEAFF.

In the case of this clonotype: One end of the junction fails to match germline, which may point to a read error. The chain carries TRBV12-3 or TRBV12-4 and TRBJ1-1, with no clear D. The CDR3 runs 13 residues. CDR3 amino acids: CASTVGSNTEALF. CDR3 nucleotides: TGTGCCAGCACCGTTGGGTCGAACACTGAAGCTTTATTT.

The chain uses TRBV29-1 and TRBJ1-2; 8 bases agree with TRBD1. The length of the CDR3 is 11 residues. Germline-derived CDR1 and CDR2 are SQVTM and ANQGSEA. In DNA, the CDR3 is TGCAGTGTCCGGACAGGGTACGGCTACACCTTC. Translated: CSVRTGYGYTF. Full variable domain (rest looked up from reference TRBV29-1 and TRBJ1-2): SAVISQKPSRDICQRGTSLTIQCQVDSQVTMMFWYRQQPGQSLTLIATANQGSEATYESGFVIDKFPISRPNLTFSTLTVSNMSPEDSSIYLCSVRTGYGYTFGSGTRLTVV.

This clonotype was seen ten or more times. The chain links TRBV4-3 to TRBJ2-4, with 7 nucleotides matching TRBD2. This CDR3 has 15 residues. Germline lookup yields CDR1 LGHNA and CDR2 YSLEER. Trimming at V came to 1 base and at J to 8 bases, leaving 8 bases not matched to a gene. The CDR3 nucleotides are TGCGCCAGCAGCCAAGGTGCGGGGGTAGCGGACATTCAGTACTTC. Translated: CASSQGAGVADIQYF.

V usage is TRBV29-1 and J usage is TRBJ1-1; no clear D gene. CDR3 length equals 12 residues. Trimming took 3 bases from V and 3 from J, leaving 8 bases between them. Germline loops: CDR1 SQVTM, CDR2 ANQGSEA. The CDR3 here is CSVDGRHTEAFF. The CDR3, as DNA: TGCAGCGTTGATGGACGGCACACTGAAGCTTTCTTT.

The chain recombines TRBV14 with TRBJ1-2; the D gene is possibly TRBD1 (5 bases). Looked up from germline, CDR1 is SGHDN and CDR2 is FVKESK. The ends were cut back, 0 bases at V and 3 bases at J, with 17 bases in the middle. CDR3 size: 17 residues. The CDR3 sequence: CASSQDPYRGSDYGYTF. DNA for the CDR3: TGTGCCAGCAGCCAAGATCCTTATAGGGGCTCCGACTATGGCTACACCTTC.

In this sample, this clonotype turned up a few times. The CDR3 here is CSARPGADYGYTF. CDR3 DNA sequence: TGCAGTGCTAGACCGGGGGCCGACTATGGCTACACCTTC. This chain connects TRBV20-1 to TRBJ1-2, with D possibly TRBD1 on 6 matching bases. Deletions cut 2 bases from V and 3 bases from J, with 10 bases between. From germline, CDR1 is DFQATT and CDR2 SNEGSKA (reference sequence). CDR3 length: 13 amino acids.

The chain links TRBV3-1 to TRBJ1-4; D is possibly TRBD1 (5 bases). V lost 4 bases and J 5 bases, leaving 11 bases between the germline ends. CDR1 and CDR2 (germline): LGHDT, YNNKEL (reference sequence). The CDR3 covers 14 residues. The CDR3 reads CASSPDTENEKLFF. The CDR3 DNA sequence: TGTGCCAGCAGCCCGGACACGGAGAATGAAAAACTGTTTTTT.

Only a few counts were recorded for this clonotype. The chain couples TRBV5-8 to TRBJ1-4; D may be TRBD1 (5 bases). CDR1 is SGHTS, CDR2 YDEGEE, per germline. Between the trimmed V and J ends, which lost 2 bases and 11 bases, there was a span of 16 bases. The CDR3 is made up of 14 amino acids. CDR3 nucleotides: TGTGCCAGCAGCTTTGATCCAGGGCTGGGGAAACTGTTTTTT. Amino acid sequence: CASSFDPGLGKLFF.

This clonotype has a handful of counts. The chain links TRBV7-3 to TRBJ2-3; 7 bases agree with TRBD2. The CDR3 is made up of 13 amino acids. The germline V gene has CDR1 SGHTA and CDR2 FQGTGA. J was trimmed by 9 bases and V by 5 bases; bases with no gene match: 8. This CDR3 is CASSGEGRHTQYF. CDR3 sequence (DNA): TGTGCCAGCAGCGGGGAGGGGCGTCACACGCAGTATTTT.

This clonotype was recorded a few times. The rearrangement joins TRBV28 to TRBJ2-7; 9 nucleotides align to TRBD2. Germline assignment: CDR1 MDHEN and CDR2 SYDVKM. The CDR3 sequence is 14 residues long. V was clipped by 3 bases and J by 4 bases; unmatched bases: 4. CDR3 amino acids: CASSFGTSWYEQYF. The CDR3 coding sequence is TGTGCCAGCAGTTTTGGGACTAGCTGGTACGAGCAGTACTTC.

This rearrangement joins TRBV6-5 to TRBJ2-4; D may correspond to TRBD1 or TRBD2 (5 bases each). The CDR3 spans 13 residues. The V end was cut by 8 bases, the J end by 2 bases, with 10 bases between. Germline CDR1 and CDR2: MNHEY and SVGAGI. CDR3 DNA: TGTGCCAGCGGCAGGGACCCCAAAAACATTCAGTACTTC. Its protein product is CASGRDPKNIQYF.

This clonotype was seen more than once but under ten times. The chain couples TRBV7-2 to TRBJ2-5, with 15 bases that match TRBD2. The V gene end was trimmed by 5 bases and the J gene end by 5 bases; junction bases not matched to a gene: 12. CDR1 and CDR2 (germline): SGHTA, FQGNSA. The CDR3 contains 18 residues. CDR3 sequence reads: CASSPRTSGGVLKETQYF. CDR3 DNA: TGTGCCAGCAGCCCGAGGACTAGCGGGGGGGTATTAAAGGAGACCCAGTACTTC.

This clonotype was observed at least ten times. J is TRBJ2-7 and V is TRBV7-9, with TRBD1 identical over 10 bases. The CDR3 is made up of 17 amino acids. The germline CDR1 and CDR2 sequences are SEHNR and FQNEAQ (reference sequence). V shed 0 bases and J 4 bases; nucleotides not matched to a gene: 9. CDR3 protein: CASSLAGTGDFEYEQYF. In DNA, the CDR3 is TGTGCCAGCAGCTTAGCAGGGACAGGGGATTTCGAATACGAGCAGTACTTC.

This clonotype has a count of ten or more. The chain joins TRBV21-1 to TRBJ2-4. TRBV21-1 is marked as a pseudogene. The CDR3 runs to 9 residues. The DNA for the CDR3 is TGTCCATTCGGCAACATTCAGTACTTC. Encoded protein: CPFGNIQYF.

Here the CDR3 DNA reads TGTGCCACCAGCAGAGATGGACAGACCCATGAAAAACTGTTTTTT. Its translation is CATSRDGQTHEKLFF. This rearrangement joins TRBV15 to TRBJ1-4, with a possible D match to TRBD1 (6 bases). V lost 0 bases and J lost 6, with 11 bases in between. CDR1 and CDR2 (germline): LNHNV, YYDKDF (reference sequence). The CDR3 is made up of 15 amino acids. Filled out from reference TRBV15 and TRBJ1-4, the complete variable domain reads DAMVIQNPRYQVTQFGKPVTLSCSQTLNHNVMYWYQQKSSQAPKLLFHYYDKDFNNEADTPDNFQSRRPNTSFCFLDIRSPGLGDTAMYLCATSRDGQTHEKLFFGSGTQLSVL.

The chain couples TRBV5-1 to TRBJ2-2, with D perhaps matching TRBD1 (5 bases). There are 17 residues in the CDR3. Germline CDR1 and CDR2: SGHRS and YFSETQ. The V end was cut by 4 bases, the J end by 0 bases, with 16 bases between. The CDR3: CASSLDGAGPNTGELFF. DNA for the CDR3: TGCGCCAGCAGCCTGGACGGAGCAGGGCCGAACACCGGGGAGCTGTTTTTT.

This clonotype was seen a handful of times. The V gene is TRBV6-2 or TRBV6-3, the J gene TRBJ1-2, with 10 bases matching TRBD1. Losses at the gene ends were 6 bases for V and 8 bases for J; bases not matched to a gene: 12. The CDR3 covers 15 residues. CDR1 and CDR2 from the germline V gene are MNHEY and SVGEGT. The CDR3 nucleotides are TGTGCCAGCAGGGTCTCCGGGACAGGGGTCCACGGCTACACCTTC. This encodes CASRVSGTGVHGYTF.

The V call is TRBV28, the J call TRBJ2-7; 7 nucleotides line up with TRBD2. The length of the CDR3 is 16 residues. CDR1 MDHEN and CDR2 SYDVKM come from the germline V gene. The V segment lost 5 bases and the J segment 1 base; nucleotides outside the gene matches: 11. The CDR3 region is CASSRVRWGGSYEQYF. DNA for the CDR3: TGTGCCAGCAGTCGAGTACGATGGGGGGGGTCCTACGAGCAGTACTTC.

The V and J genes are TRBV13 and TRBJ2-3, with D perhaps TRBD2 (7 bases). Germline V gene data show CDR1 as PRHDT and CDR2 as FYEKMQ (reference sequence). This CDR3 spans 16 amino acids. With 0 bases removed from V and 0 bases from J, the gap between germline ends came to 10 bases. The CDR3 DNA follows: TGTGCCAGCAGCTTAGGGCGGGGGCCTAGCACAGATACGCAGTATTTT. It specifies CASSLGRGPSTDTQYF.

This clonotype was picked up a small number of times. The rearrangement joins TRBV6-5 to TRBJ1-1; 10 bases line up with TRBD1. The ends lost 2 bases at V and 10 bases at J; junction bases unmatched: 22. The CDR3 has 19 amino acids. Germline CDR1 is MNHEY and CDR2 is SVGAGI. CDR3 region: CASSYPPSVRTGGMSVAFF. The CDR3 DNA sequence: TGTGCCAGCAGTTACCCGCCTAGCGTCAGGACAGGGGGAATGTCTGTAGCTTTCTTT.